This T cell receptor beta chain came from a study of blood T cell repertoires in COVID-19. Study summary: PBMCs, B-cell-depleted T cells, or T cells provided the cDNA or gDNA that made up the material.

Per the original data handling: Amplified reference gene primers provided the basis for estimating nucleated cell counts. Repertoires were generated with immunoSEQ multiplex PCR, while TCRdb's copy carries only in-frame clones and drops some. The V and J calls and the clone size are those of that table, but D and trimming were determined from the DNA. Of around 480,000 clones in the sample, around 90% were seen once. Cohort placement rested on clinical history that participants reported themselves. Germline V CDR1 and CDR2: SGHTA, FQGNSA. This CDR3 spans 13 amino acids. V was shortened by 1 base and J by 10 bases, with 14 bases between the two germline ends.

The source material was PBMCs or T cells enriched from blood (not recorded which). The rearrangement uses TRBV7-2 and TRBJ2-7; perhaps TRBD1 as D (7 bases). This clonotype originated in a woman younger than 30 who had recovered from COVID-19. CDR3 region: CASSLEEGASQYF. The CDR3 DNA reads as TGTGCCAGCAGCTTAGAGGAGGGGGCCAGTCAGTACTTC.